This entry lists 23 T cell receptor beta chains sequenced from one sample in a study of T cell responses to AZD1222 COVID-19 vaccine (dated by TCRdb to the early 2020s). According to the study, the label for this sample's time point signals: about 28 days (+/-7) after the second vaccine dose. Receptor libraries were prepared by the immunoSEQ multiplex PCR assay. TCRdb retrieved this table from immuneACCESS and kept in-frame rearrangements only. Not all clones are present; in checked studies, unresolved V genes account for under half, and no reason is known for the remainder. In all, the sample holds under 150,000 clones, and approximately 91% of those were seen once. Together, the top ten hold about 1.9% of the sample. Here the sequenced sample was peripheral blood, taken 28 days after the second AZD1222 dose. These receptors all come from an adult who received the AZD1222 COVID-19 vaccine.

This chain links TRBV11-2 with TRBJ2-7; D possibly corresponds to TRBD2 (5 bases). Trimming took 7 bases from V and 7 from J, leaving 23 bases between them. The CDR3 contains 15 residues. Germline V gives CDR1 SGHAT, CDR2 FQNNGV. CDR3 residues: CASTVRVAPNLEQYF. The CDR3 nucleotides read TGTGCCAGCACCGTACGGGTAGCGCCCAATTTGGAGCAGTACTTC. Full variable domain (missing parts from reference TRBV11-2 and TRBJ2-7): EAGVAQSPRYKIIEKRQSVAFWCNPISGHATLYWYQQILGQGPKLLIQFQNNGVVDDSQLPKDRFSAERLKGVDSTLKIQPAKLEDSAVYLCASTVRVAPNLEQYFGPGTRLTVT.

This clone showed up just once. This sequence joins TRBV18 and TRBJ2-7; D is ambiguous. V dropped 6 bases and J dropped 3 bases, with 12 bases sitting between them. Looked up from germline, CDR1 is KGHSH and CDR2 is LQKENI. The CDR3 has 13 amino acids. CDR3 amino acids: CASSPGSDYEQYF. As DNA, the CDR3 is TGTGCCAGCTCTCCCGGATCGGACTACGAGCAGTACTTC.

The chain carries TRBV15 and TRBJ2-7; a possible D gene is TRBD1 (5 bases). Germline loops: CDR1 LNHNV, CDR2 YYDKDF (reference sequence). The CDR3 consists of 14 residues. V lost 1 base and J 4 bases, leaving 11 bases between the germline ends. The DNA of the CDR3 is TGTGCCACCAGCAGAGGGGGCGTAATGTACGAGCAGTACTTC. It yields the protein CATSRGGVMYEQYF.

This clone showed up just a few times. This rearrangement joins TRBV6-6 to TRBJ2-5; 12 bases are shared with TRBD2. Germline trimming cut 6 bases from V and 2 bases from J; bases unmatched to any gene: 4. Germline assignment: CDR1 MNHNY and CDR2 SVGAGI (reference sequence). The CDR3 consists of 15 residues. CDR3 amino acids: CASSALAGGQETQYF. The CDR3 DNA sequence: TGTGCCAGCAGCGCACTAGCGGGGGGACAAGAGACCCAGTACTTC.

This chain connects TRBV3-1 (or the pseudogene TRBV3-2) to TRBJ1-6; D call uncertain. CDR1 and CDR2 (germline): LGHDT, YNNKEL (reference sequence). V was trimmed by 0 bases and J by 13 bases, leaving 7 bases between them. This CDR3 has 12 amino acids. In DNA form, the CDR3 reads TGTGCCAGCAGCCAAGATCTTGCCCCCCTCCACTTT. Translation gives CASSQDLAPLHF.

The CDR3 bases are TGTGCCAGCAGGTTGCAGGGGGCAAGCGGGGAGCTGTTTTTT. Residues: CASRLQGASGELFF. This sequence joins TRBV5-4 and TRBJ2-2; 8 positions agree with TRBD1. This CDR3 comprises 14 residues. Germline V lookup: CDR1 SGHNT, CDR2 YYREEE (reference sequence). V shed 5 bases, J shed 7 bases, and the junction held 7 bases outside the gene matches.

This chain connects TRBV6-5 to TRBJ1-2; a possible D gene is TRBD1 (6 bases). With 7 bases removed from V and 10 bases from J, the gap between germline ends came to 22 bases. This CDR3 has 14 amino acids. Germline lookup yields CDR1 MNHEY and CDR2 SVGAGI. The CDR3 nucleotides are TGTGCCAGCACCTTCGGACAGTCCTCCGGAATCTACACCTTC. Its protein is CASTFGQSSGIYTF.

The chain employs TRBV7-2 and TRBJ2-7; TRBD2 matches at 12 bases. This CDR3 comprises 15 residues. V dropped 5 bases and J dropped 9; count of bases not matched to a gene: 11. CDR1 is SGHTA, CDR2 FQGNSA, per germline. This CDR3 reads CASSQRTSGAGGQYF. The CDR3 DNA reads TGTGCCAGCAGCCAGCGGACTAGCGGGGCAGGCGGGCAGTACTTC.

This clone was recorded a few times. The genes are TRBV4-1 and TRBJ2-6; D is possibly TRBD2 (6 bases). CDR3 size: 15 residues. Trimming cost V 9 bases and J 0 bases, with 12 bases left between them. Per the germline V gene, CDR1 is MGHRA and CDR2 is YSYEKL. The CDR3 region is CASNSGVSGANVLTF. DNA of the CDR3: TGCGCCAGTAATTCGGGAGTCTCTGGGGCCAACGTCCTGACTTTC.

This chain uses TRBV18 with TRBJ2-7; D is ambiguous. The CDR3 runs 13 residues. Trimming left V 0 bases short and J 4 bases short, with 7 bases between. CDR1 KGHSH and CDR2 LQKENI come from the germline V gene. CDR3 in DNA: TGTGCCAGCTCACCACCGTCGGGTTACGAGCAGTACTTC. Amino acids: CASSPPSGYEQYF.

CDR3 DNA: TGTGCCAGCAGCATCCCGGGACAGGGAAGCTATGGCTACACCTTC. Its translation: CASSIPGQGSYGYTF. The chain joins TRBV5-4 to TRBJ1-2; 9 bases line up with TRBD1. The CDR3 has 15 amino acids. J gave up 4 bases and V 4 bases, and 8 bases lay outside the gene matches. Germline lookup yields CDR1 SGHNT and CDR2 YYREEE (reference sequence).

The rearrangement links TRBV18 to TRBJ1-1; D is uncertain. Trimming stripped 0 bases from V and 1 base from J, with 12 bases between. Germline values: CDR1 KGHSH, CDR2 LQKENI. The CDR3 contains 16 residues. The CDR3 spells CASSPPKGGGNTEAFF. CDR3 DNA: TGTGCCAGCTCACCACCGAAAGGCGGTGGGAACACTGAAGCTTTCTTT.

This clone was recorded only once. The chain employs TRBV2 and TRBJ1-4; TRBD1 is a possible D gene (6 bases). Germline-derived CDR1 and CDR2 are SNHLY and FYNNEI. V shed 2 bases and J shed 8 bases, with 15 bases lying between them. The CDR3 is 15 residues long. The CDR3 DNA sequence: TGTGCCAGCAGTGAAACAGGGCAGGGTAGAGAAAAACTGTTTTTT. It encodes CASSETGQGREKLFF.

The J gene is TRBJ1-1, the V gene TRBV11-2; TRBD1 might be the D (6 bases). V was clipped by 5 bases and J by 5 bases, with 18 bases between them. Germline CDR1 and CDR2: SGHAT and FQNNGV. The CDR3 totals 15 residues. In nucleotides, the CDR3 is TGTGCCAGCAGCCAGGGGCCCGGGGGTCAGACTGAAGCTTTCTTT. This translates into CASSQGPGGQTEAFF.

V usage is TRBV15 and J usage is TRBJ2-3, with D perhaps matching TRBD2 (6 bases). The CDR3 runs to 13 residues. Germline V lookup: CDR1 LNHNV, CDR2 YYDKDF (reference sequence). V shed 6 bases and J shed 3 bases, with 10 bases lying between them. CDR3 sequence reads: CATRGLETDTQYF. The CDR3 bases are TGTGCCACCAGGGGACTGGAAACAGATACGCAGTATTTT.

The chain combines TRBV2 with TRBJ2-5, with 12 bases aligning to TRBD2. Trimming at V came to 5 bases and at J to 3 bases, leaving 4 bases not matched to a gene. CDR1 is SNHLY, CDR2 FYNNEI, per germline. CDR3 length equals 15 residues. CDR3 sequence: CASSSTSGREETQYF. For the CDR3, the DNA is TGTGCCAGCAGTTCGACTAGCGGGAGAGAAGAGACCCAGTACTTC.

V usage is TRBV5-1 and J usage is TRBJ2-1; TRBD2 agrees at 8 bases. V dropped 4 bases and J dropped 7; count of bases not matched to a gene: 10. Germline assignment: CDR1 SGHRS and CDR2 YFSETQ. The CDR3 is 15 amino acids. Written as DNA, the CDR3 is TGCGCCAGCAGCGGGGGACTAGAGGTTCGGAATGAGCAGTTCTTC. This codes for CASSGGLEVRNEQFF.

This CDR3 is CASRRTFYEQYF. The CDR3 nucleotides read TGTGCCAGCAGGCGGACTTTCTACGAGCAGTACTTC. V usage is TRBV5-8 and J usage is TRBJ2-7; D might be TRBD2 (5 bases). The V and J ends lost 5 bases and 3 bases respectively, with 9 bases between them. Germline-derived CDR1 and CDR2 are SGHTS and YDEGEE. This CDR3 contains 12 residues.

The chain employs TRBV3-1 (or the pseudogene TRBV3-2) and TRBJ1-5; 8 positions agree with TRBD1. V shed 6 bases and J 6 bases; nucleotides not matched to a gene: 7. This CDR3 has 14 amino acids. In germline, CDR1 is LGHDT, CDR2 YNNKEL (reference sequence). CDR3 DNA: TGTGCCAGCAGTCAGGACAGGGCGGGTCAGCCCCAGCATTTT. It yields the protein CASSQDRAGQPQHF.

This CDR3 reads CASSLGLYNSPLHF. CDR3 bases: TGTGCCAGCAGCTTGGGGCTTTATAATTCACCCCTCCACTTT. This chain uses TRBV5-6 with TRBJ1-6; D ambiguous. Per the germline V gene, CDR1 is SGHDT and CDR2 is YYEEEE. The CDR3 loop spans 14 amino acids. V lost 0 bases to trimming and J lost 4 bases, with 5 bases between them.

The J gene is TRBJ1-1, the V gene TRBV6-5; maybe TRBD1 (5 bases). The germline gives CDR1 MNHEY, CDR2 SVGAGI. The CDR3 has 14 residues. V dropped 6 bases and J dropped 5 bases, with 16 bases sitting between them. The CDR3 spells CASRVGTHNTEAFF. CDR3 in DNA: TGTGCCAGCAGGGTTGGGACCCACAATACTGAAGCTTTCTTT.

The V gene is TRBV7-3, the J gene TRBJ2-6; D unclear. Germline lookup yields CDR1 SGHTA and CDR2 FQGTGA. The CDR3 spans 14 residues. With 2 bases removed from V and 2 bases from J, the gap between germline ends came to 4 bases. The CDR3 loop is CASSLGTGANVLTF. The CDR3 DNA reads as TGTGCCAGCAGCTTAGGCACTGGGGCCAACGTCCTGACTTTC.

This chain joins TRBV9 and TRBJ1-2; D call uncertain. Germline V gives CDR1 SGDLS, CDR2 YYNGEE. Trimming stripped 0 bases from V and 7 bases from J, with 10 bases between. The CDR3 runs to 13 residues. In DNA form, the CDR3 reads TGTGCCAGCAGCGTAGAGATTGGGGTTGGCTACACCTTC. Translated: CASSVEIGVGYTF.